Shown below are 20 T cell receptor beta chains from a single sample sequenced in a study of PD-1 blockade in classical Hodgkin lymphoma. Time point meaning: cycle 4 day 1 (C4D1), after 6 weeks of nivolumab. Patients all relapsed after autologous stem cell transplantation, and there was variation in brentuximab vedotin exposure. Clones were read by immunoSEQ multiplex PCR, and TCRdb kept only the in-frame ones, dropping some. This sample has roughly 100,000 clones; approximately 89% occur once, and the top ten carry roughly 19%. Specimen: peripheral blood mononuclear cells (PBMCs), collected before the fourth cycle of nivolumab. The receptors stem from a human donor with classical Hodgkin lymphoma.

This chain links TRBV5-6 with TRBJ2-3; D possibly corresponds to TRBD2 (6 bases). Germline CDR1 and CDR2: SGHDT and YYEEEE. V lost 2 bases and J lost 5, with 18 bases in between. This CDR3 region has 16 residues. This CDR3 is CASSFYSGTSQDTQYF. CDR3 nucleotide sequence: TGTGCCAGCAGCTTTTATAGCGGAACATCACAAGATACGCAGTATTTT.

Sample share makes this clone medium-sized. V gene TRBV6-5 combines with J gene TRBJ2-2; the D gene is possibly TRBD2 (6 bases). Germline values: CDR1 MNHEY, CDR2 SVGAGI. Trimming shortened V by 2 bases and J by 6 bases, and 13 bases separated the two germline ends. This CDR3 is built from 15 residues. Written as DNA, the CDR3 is TGTGCCAGCAGTTACCATACTAGCATCGCCGGGGAGCTGTTTTTT. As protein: CASSYHTSIAGELFF.

CDR3 sequence (DNA): TGTGCCAGCAGCCCGCGAGCGGGAGGGCCCTCCTACAATGAGCAGTTCTTC. Translated, it gives CASSPRAGGPSYNEQFF. The chain joins TRBV7-9 to TRBJ2-1; 10 positions match TRBD2. The J segment lost 0 bases and the V segment lost 5 bases, leaving 7 bases of the junction unmatched. The germline V gene encodes CDR1 SEHNR and CDR2 FQNEAQ (reference sequence). The CDR3 is made up of 17 amino acids.

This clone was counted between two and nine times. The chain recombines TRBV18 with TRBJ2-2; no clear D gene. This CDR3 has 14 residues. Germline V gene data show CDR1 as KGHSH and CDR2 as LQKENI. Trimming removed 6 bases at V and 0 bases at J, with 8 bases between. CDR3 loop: CASSRTANTGELFF. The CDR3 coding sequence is TGTGCCAGCTCGCGGACGGCGAACACCGGGGAGCTGTTTTTT.

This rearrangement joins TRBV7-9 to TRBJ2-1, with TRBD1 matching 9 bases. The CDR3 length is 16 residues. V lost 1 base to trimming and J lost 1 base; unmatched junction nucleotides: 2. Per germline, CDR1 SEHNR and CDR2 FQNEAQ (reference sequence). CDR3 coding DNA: TGTGCCAGCAGCTTAGAAGGGACAGGGTCCTACAATGAGCAGTTCTTC. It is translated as CASSLEGTGSYNEQFF.

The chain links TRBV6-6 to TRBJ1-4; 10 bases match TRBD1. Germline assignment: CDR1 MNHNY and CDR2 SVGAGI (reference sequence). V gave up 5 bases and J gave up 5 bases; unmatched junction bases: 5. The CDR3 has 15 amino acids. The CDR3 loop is CASSDPGQGNEKLFF. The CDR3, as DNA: TGTGCCAGCAGTGACCCGGGACAGGGGAATGAAAAACTGTTTTTT.

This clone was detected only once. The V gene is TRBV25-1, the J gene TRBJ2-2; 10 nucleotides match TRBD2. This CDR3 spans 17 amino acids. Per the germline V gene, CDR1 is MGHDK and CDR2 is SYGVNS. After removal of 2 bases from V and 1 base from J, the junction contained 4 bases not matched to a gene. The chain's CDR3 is CASSELLAGKNTGELFF. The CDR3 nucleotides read TGTGCCAGCAGTGAACTACTAGCGGGGAAGAACACCGGGGAGCTGTTTTTT. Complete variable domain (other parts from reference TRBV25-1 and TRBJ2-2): EADIYQTPRYLVIGTGKKITLECSQTMGHDKMYWYQQDPGMELHLIHYSYGVNSTEKGDLSSESTVSRIRTEHFPLTLESARPSHTSQYLCASSELLAGKNTGELFFGEGSRLTVL.

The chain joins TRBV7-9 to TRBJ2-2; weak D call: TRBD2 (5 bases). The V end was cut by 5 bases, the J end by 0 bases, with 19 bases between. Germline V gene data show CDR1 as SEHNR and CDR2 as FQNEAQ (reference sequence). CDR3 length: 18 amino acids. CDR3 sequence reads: CASSPTDYSEPNTGELFF. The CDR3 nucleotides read TGTGCCAGCAGCCCTACCGACTATAGCGAACCGAACACCGGGGAGCTGTTTTTT.

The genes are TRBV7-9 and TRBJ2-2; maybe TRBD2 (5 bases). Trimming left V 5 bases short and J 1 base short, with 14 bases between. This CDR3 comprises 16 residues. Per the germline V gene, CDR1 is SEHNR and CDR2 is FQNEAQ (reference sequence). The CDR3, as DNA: TGTGCCAGCAGCAGGGCAGCGGAAAGGAACACCGGGGAGCTGTTTTTT. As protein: CASSRAAERNTGELFF.

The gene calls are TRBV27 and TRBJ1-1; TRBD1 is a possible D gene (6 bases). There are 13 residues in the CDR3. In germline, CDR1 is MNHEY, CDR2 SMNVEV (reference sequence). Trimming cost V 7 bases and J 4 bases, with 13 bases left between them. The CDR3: CASTTGQFTEAFF. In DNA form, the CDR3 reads TGTGCCAGCACCACTGGACAGTTCACTGAAGCTTTCTTT.

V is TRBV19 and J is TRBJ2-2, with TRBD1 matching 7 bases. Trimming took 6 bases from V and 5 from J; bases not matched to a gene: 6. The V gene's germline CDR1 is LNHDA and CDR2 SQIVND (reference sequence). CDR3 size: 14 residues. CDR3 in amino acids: CASSNPTGTGELFF. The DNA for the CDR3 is TGTGCCAGTAGCAACCCGACAGGGACCGGGGAGCTGTTTTTT.

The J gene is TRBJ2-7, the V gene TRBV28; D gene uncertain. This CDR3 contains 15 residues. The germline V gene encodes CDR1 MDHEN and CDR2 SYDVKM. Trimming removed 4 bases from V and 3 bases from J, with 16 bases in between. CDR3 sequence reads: CASSSRPNLYYEQYF. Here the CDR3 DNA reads TGTGCCAGCAGTTCTAGACCGAACTTATACTACGAGCAGTACTTC.

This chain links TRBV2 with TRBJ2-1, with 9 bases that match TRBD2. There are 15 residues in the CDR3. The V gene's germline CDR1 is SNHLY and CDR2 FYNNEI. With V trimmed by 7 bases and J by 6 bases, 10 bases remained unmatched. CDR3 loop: CASNRLAVKGNEQFF. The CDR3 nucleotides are TGTGCCAGCAACCGACTAGCGGTAAAAGGCAATGAGCAGTTCTTC.

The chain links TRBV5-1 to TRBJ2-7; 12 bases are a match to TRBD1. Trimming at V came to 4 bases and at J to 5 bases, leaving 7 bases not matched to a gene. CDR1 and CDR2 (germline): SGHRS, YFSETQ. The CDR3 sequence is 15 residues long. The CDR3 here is CASSVTGTGGNEQYF. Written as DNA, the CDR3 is TGCGCCAGCAGCGTCACCGGGACAGGGGGCAACGAGCAGTACTTC.

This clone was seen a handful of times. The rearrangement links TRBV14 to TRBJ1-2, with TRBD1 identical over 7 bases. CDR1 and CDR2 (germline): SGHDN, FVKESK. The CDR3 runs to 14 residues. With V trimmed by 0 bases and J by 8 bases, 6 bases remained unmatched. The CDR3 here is CASSQDNRGDGYTF. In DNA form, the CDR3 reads TGTGCCAGCAGCCAAGATAACAGGGGTGACGGCTACACCTTC.

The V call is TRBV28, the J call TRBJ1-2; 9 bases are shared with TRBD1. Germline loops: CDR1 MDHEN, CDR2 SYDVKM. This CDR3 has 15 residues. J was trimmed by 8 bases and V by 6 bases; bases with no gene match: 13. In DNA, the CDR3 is TGTGCCAGCAGGCAGCCGCAGGGGACAGGGCGCGGCTACACCTTC. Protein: CASRQPQGTGRGYTF.

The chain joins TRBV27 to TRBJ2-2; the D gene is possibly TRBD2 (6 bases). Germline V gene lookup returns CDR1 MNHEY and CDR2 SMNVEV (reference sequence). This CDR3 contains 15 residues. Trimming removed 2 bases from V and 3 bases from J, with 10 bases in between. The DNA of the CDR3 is TGTGCCAGCAGTTTAGAGGGACTCCACACCGGGGAGCTGTTTTTT. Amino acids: CASSLEGLHTGELFF.

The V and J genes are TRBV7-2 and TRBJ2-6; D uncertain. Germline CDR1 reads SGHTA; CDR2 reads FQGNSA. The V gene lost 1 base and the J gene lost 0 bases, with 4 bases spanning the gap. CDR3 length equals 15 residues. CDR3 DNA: TGTGCCAGCAGCTTAGAGATCTCTGGGGCCAACGTCCTGACTTTC. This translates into CASSLEISGANVLTF.

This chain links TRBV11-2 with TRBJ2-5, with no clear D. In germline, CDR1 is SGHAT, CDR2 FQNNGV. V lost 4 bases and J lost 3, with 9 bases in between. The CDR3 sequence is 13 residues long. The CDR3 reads CASSSWGKETQYF. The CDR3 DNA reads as TGTGCCAGCAGCTCTTGGGGAAAAGAGACCCAGTACTTC.

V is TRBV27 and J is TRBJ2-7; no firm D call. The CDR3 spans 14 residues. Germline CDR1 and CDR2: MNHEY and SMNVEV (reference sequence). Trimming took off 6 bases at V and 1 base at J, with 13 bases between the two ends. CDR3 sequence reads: CASSRNARSYEQYF. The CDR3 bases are TGTGCCAGCAGCCGTAATGCCCGTTCCTACGAGCAGTACTTC.